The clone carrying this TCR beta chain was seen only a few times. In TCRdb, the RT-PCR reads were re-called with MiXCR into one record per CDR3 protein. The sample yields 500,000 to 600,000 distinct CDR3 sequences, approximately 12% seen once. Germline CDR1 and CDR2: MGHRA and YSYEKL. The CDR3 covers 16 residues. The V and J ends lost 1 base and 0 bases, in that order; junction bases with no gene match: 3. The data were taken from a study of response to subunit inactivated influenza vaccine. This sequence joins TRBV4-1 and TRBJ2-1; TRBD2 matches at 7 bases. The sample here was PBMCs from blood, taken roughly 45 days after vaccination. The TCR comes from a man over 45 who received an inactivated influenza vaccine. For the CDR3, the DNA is TGCGCCAGCAGCCAAGCTAGCGGAAGCTCCTACAATGAGCAGTTCTTC. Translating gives CASSQASGSSYNEQFF.